This T cell receptor (beta chain) was captured by sequencing in a study of T cells in Graves' hyperthyroidism and ophthalmopathy. As for the study in general: Once the initial diagnosis was made, peripheral blood was obtained before any treatment. Overall study findings and caveats: Most thyroid clonotypes expanded above 0.001 appeared in blood too.

Recently diagnosed hyperthyroidism of less than 2 months' duration affected patients aged 18 to 65. Researchers amplified the TCR beta CDR3 regions from RNA transcripts. A first-round RT-PCR of the TCR CDR3 used the HTBI primer set. MiXCR, run by TCRdb on the multiplex PCR reads, gives a single entry per CDR3 protein. The profile shows 500,000 to 650,000 distinct CDR3 sequences, around 15% of them singletons. CDR3 length equals 15 residues. V lost 5 bases and J lost 4, with 17 bases in between. Germline V gene data show CDR1 as SGDLS and CDR2 as YYNGEE. This clonotype showed up many times. What it binds is unknown.

This TCR came from a woman aged 40 to 50 with Graves' hyperthyroidism. The chain couples TRBV9 to TRBJ2-3, with D perhaps TRBD1 (6 bases). The specimen sequenced was blood. The CDR3 sequence: CASSTEGVGADTQYF. CDR3 bases: TGTGCCAGCAGTACTGAGGGGGTCGGCGCAGATACGCAGTATTTT. Complete variable domain (other parts from reference TRBV9 and TRBJ2-3): DSGVTQTPKHLITATGQRVTLRCSPRSGDLSVYWYQQSLDQGLQFLIQYYNGEERAKGNILERFSAQQFPDLHSELNLSSLELGDSALYFCASSTEGVGADTQYFGPGTRLTVL.